What follows describes a single T cell receptor (beta chain). Original methodology: Estimation of nucleated cell counts relied on the amplification of reference gene primers. The assay was immunoSEQ multiplex PCR, and TCRdb's table has in-frame clones only and misses some. Clonal size and the V and J genes are those of that table, whereas D and trimming came from the DNA. The sample lists about 200,000 clones, 85% occurring once. In germline, CDR1 is SGHVS, CDR2 FQNEAQ. J was trimmed by 6 bases and V by 0 bases; bases with no gene match: 4. The CDR3 contains 16 residues. This entry comes from a study of blood T cell repertoires in COVID-19. Whole-study context: Collection of acute and convalescent COVID-19 samples took place in the United States, Italy and Spain. PBMCs, B-cell-depleted T cells, or T cells provided the cDNA or gDNA that made up the material.

Patients at the Seattle site were enrolled during active infection and followed longitudinally. This receptor was obtained from a man aged 55-75 years with COVID-19, enrolled during active disease. Sequenced sample: peripheral blood. The rearrangement links TRBV7-8 to TRBJ2-1; the match to TRBD2 covers 11 bases. The CDR3 nucleotides read TGTGCCAGCAGCTTAGCATGGCTAGCGGGGGGCAATGAGCAGTTCTTC. It yields the protein CASSLAWLAGGNEQFF.